This TCR beta chain derives from a study of cytomegalovirus exposure and HLA in healthy donors. Whole-study context: T cells numbering about 180 million yielded around 120 million unique TCR beta sequences in an earlier analysis.

Of note for this clone: Its antigen remains unidentified.

The J segment lost 2 bases and the V segment lost 5 bases, leaving 9 bases of the junction unmatched. The germline gives CDR1 SGHTA, CDR2 FQGTGA. There are 17 residues in the CDR3. The study ran its PCR with 60 Vbeta and 13 Jbeta primers. Sequenced by immunoSEQ multiplex PCR; TCRdb stores in-frame clones only, minus some. The sample shows approximately 100,000 clones, around 67% of them seen only once. Study results and caveats: Clonal expansion was found to be greater in HLA-associated TCR beta chains than in equally common others in a later analysis.

The sample comprised PBMCs. The rearrangement joins TRBV7-3 to TRBJ2-3, with 11 bases aligning to TRBD2. This sequence originates from a human donor in good health. DNA for the CDR3: TGTGCCAGCAGCCCAACCAAGACTAGCGGGGCCACAGATACGCAGTATTTT. It is translated as CASSPTKTSGATDTQYF.